The 5 T cell receptor beta chains below were found in one sample sequenced in a study of CD8+CD57+ T cells in acquired aplastic anemia. Genomic DNA constituted the template upon which TCR beta VDJ and CDR3 profiling was performed. MiXCR, run by TCRdb on the reads, gives a single entry per CDR3 protein. The sample has around 290,000 distinct CDR3 sequences, 45% to 65% seen once. An expansion of CD8+CD57+ cells by flow cytometry had been shown in patients chosen for sequencing. Source material: sorted CD4+, CD8+, or CD8+CD57+ T cells (not recorded which) from PBMCs. These receptors came from a human donor with aplastic anemia.

There are many counts of this clonotype. The V and J genes are TRBV7-3 and TRBJ1-1; a possible D gene is TRBD1 (6 bases). Germline assignment: CDR1 SGHTA and CDR2 FQGTGA. The V end lost 5 bases, the J end lost 5 bases, and 12 bases lay between the germline ends. The CDR3 is made up of 13 amino acids. In DNA, the CDR3 is TGTGCCAGCAGCGCGGGGGGGCGGACTGAAGCTTTCTTT. Protein: CASSAGGRTEAFF.

The genes are TRBV7-3 and TRBJ2-5, with D perhaps TRBD2 (5 bases). The CDR3 runs to 16 residues. Germline lookup yields CDR1 SGHTA and CDR2 FQGTGA. V lost 5 bases, J lost 5 bases, and 21 bases lay in between. The CDR3 loop is CASSPLGSALGETQYF. The CDR3 nucleotides are TGTGCCAGCAGCCCTTTGGGGAGCGCATTAGGCGAGACCCAGTACTTC.

As concerns this clonotype: Just one base apart from a much larger clone, this may be a read error. The rearrangement joins TRBV20-1 to TRBJ2-1, with D possibly matching TRBD2 (7 bases). There are 17 residues in the CDR3. The germline V gene encodes CDR1 DFQATT and CDR2 SNEGSKA (reference sequence). Trimming took off 0 bases at V and 0 bases at J, with 15 bases between the two ends. The CDR3 DNA reads as TGCAGTGCTAGAGATAGAGGGGGGGAGGGCTCCTACAATGAGCAGTTCTTC. Translation gives CSARDRGGEGSYNEQFF.

This clonotype was detected only a few times. The chain has TRBV10-3 and TRBJ1-1, with 11 bases that match TRBD1. V trimming: 7 bases; J trimming: 3 bases; junction bases outside the gene matches: 4. CDR1 and CDR2 from the germline V gene are ENHRY and SYGVKD. The CDR3 runs to 14 residues. DNA of the CDR3: TGTGCCATCAAGGGGACAGGGGGTGACACTGAAGCTTTCTTT. Translated: CAIKGTGGDTEAFF.

In nucleotides, the CDR3 is TGTGCCAGTAGTATAAGGGCTAGCGGTGATCCTCCCTACGAGCAGTACTTC. It encodes CASSIRASGDPPYEQYF. The V gene is TRBV19, the J gene TRBJ2-7; 7 nucleotides align to TRBD2. V trimming: 2 bases; J trimming: 2 bases; junction bases outside the gene matches: 12. The germline gives CDR1 LNHDA, CDR2 SQIVND (reference sequence). The CDR3 contains 17 residues.